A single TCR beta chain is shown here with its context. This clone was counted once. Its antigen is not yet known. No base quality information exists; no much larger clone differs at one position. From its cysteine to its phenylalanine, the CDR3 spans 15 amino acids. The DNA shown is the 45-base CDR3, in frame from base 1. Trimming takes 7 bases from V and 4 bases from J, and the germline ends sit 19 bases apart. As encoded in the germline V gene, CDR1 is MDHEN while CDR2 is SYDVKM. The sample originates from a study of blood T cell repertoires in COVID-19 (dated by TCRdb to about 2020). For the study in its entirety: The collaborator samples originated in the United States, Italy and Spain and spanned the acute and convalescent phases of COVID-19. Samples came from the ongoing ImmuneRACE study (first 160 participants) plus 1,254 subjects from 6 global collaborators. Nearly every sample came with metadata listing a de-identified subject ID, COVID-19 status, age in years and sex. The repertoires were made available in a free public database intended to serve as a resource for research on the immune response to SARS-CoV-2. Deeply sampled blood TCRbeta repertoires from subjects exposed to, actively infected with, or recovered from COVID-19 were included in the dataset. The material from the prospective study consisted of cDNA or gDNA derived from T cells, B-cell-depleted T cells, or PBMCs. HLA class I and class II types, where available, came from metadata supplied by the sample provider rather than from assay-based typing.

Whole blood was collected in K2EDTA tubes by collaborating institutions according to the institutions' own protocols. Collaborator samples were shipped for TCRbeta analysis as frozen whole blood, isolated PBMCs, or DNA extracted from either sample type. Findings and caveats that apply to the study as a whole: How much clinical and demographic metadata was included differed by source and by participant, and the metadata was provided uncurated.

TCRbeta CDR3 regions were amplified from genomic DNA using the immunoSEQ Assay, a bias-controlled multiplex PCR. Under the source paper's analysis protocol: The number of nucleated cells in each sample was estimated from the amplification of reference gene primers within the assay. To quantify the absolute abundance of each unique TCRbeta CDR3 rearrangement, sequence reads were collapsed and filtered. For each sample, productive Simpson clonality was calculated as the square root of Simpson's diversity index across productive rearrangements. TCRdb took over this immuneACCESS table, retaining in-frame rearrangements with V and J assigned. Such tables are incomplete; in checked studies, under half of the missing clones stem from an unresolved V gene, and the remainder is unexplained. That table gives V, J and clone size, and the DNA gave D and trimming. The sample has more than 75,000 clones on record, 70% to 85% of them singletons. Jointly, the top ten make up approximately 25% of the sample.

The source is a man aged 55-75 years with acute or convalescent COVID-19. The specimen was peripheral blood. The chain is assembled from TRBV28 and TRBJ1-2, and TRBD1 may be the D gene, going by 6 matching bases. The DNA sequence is TGTGCCAGCAACCTTCTATCAGGGGTTCTCTATGGCTACACCTTC. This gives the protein CASNLLSGVLYGYTF.